These T cell receptor beta chains were read from a single sample in a study of siplizumab effects on memory and regulatory T cells. TCRdb's table, derived via immunoSEQ multiplex PCR, lists solely in-frame clones and lacks some. The top ten clones hold about 15% of a sample with around 87,000 clones, 70% to 90% of them seen once. Sequencing used CD4+ T cells sorted from blood. The source of these receptors is a human donor in good health. Both conserved end residues are part of each CDR3. D genes are given only for firm matches. Clone size appears in some rows only: once, few, many, or a class for an expanded clone.

D: TRBD1
V: TRBV28
J: TRBJ1-2
size: NA
CDR3: CASSVGTGGYGYTF
DNA: TGTGCCAGCAGTGTGGGGACAGGGGGCTATGGCTACACCTTC

D: NA
V: TRBV30
J: TRBJ1-5
size: NA
CDR3: CASGLDNQPQHF
DNA: TGTGCCTCGGGACTGGACAATCAGCCCCAGCATTTT

D: NA
V: TRBV25-1
J: TRBJ2-3
size: NA
CDR3: CASSEYNTDTQYF
DNA: TGTGCCAGCAGTGAATACAACACAGATACGCAGTATTTT

D: TRBD1
V: TRBV7-2
J: TRBJ2-1
size: NA
CDR3: CASSHDRGGYNEQFF
DNA: TGTGCCAGCAGCCACGACAGGGGGGGATACAATGAGCAGTTCTTC

D: NA
V: TRBV5-5
J: TRBJ2-5
size: NA
CDR3: CASSRDLQETQYF
DNA: TGTGCCAGCAGCAGGGACCTGCAAGAGACCCAGTACTTC

D: NA
V: TRBV23-1
J: TRBJ1-5
size: few
CDR3: CASSQFRTAANQPQHF
DNA: TGCGCCAGCAGTCAATTTAGGACAGCAGCCAATCAGCCCCAGCATTTT

D: TRBD1
V: TRBV30
J: TRBJ2-1
size: NA
CDR3: CAWSLTGGVLDEQFF
DNA: TGTGCCTGGAGTTTGACAGGGGGGGTATTAGATGAGCAGTTCTTC

D: TRBD1
V: TRBV10-3
J: TRBJ1-3
size: NA
CDR3: CAIRKDRGGNTIYF
DNA: TGTGCCATCAGAAAGGACAGGGGTGGAAACACCATATATTTT

D: NA
V: TRBV28
J: TRBJ2-1
size: NA
CDR3: CASSLYNEQFF
DNA: TGTGCCAGCAGTTTATACAATGAGCAGTTCTTC

D: TRBD2
V: TRBV9
J: TRBJ2-7
size: NA
CDR3: CASSVGSGRVDEQYF
DNA: TGTGCCAGCAGCGTAGGGAGCGGGAGGGTAGACGAGCAGTACTTC

D: TRBD1
V: TRBV11-3
J: TRBJ2-2
size: NA
CDR3: CASSQGQGRTGELFF
DNA: TGTGCCAGCAGCCAAGGACAGGGCCGGACCGGGGAGCTGTTTTTT

D: TRBD2
V: TRBV20-1
J: TRBJ2-7
size: NA
CDR3: CSASGGSEQYF
DNA: TGCAGTGCAAGCGGGGGATCCGAGCAGTACTTC

D: NA
V: TRBV2
J: TRBJ2-7
size: NA
CDR3: CASRVGVLHEQYF
DNA: TGTGCCAGCAGGGTCGGGGTTCTCCACGAGCAGTACTTC

D: NA
V: TRBV10-3
J: TRBJ1-1
size: NA
CDR3: CAISEGPTFSTEAFF
DNA: TGTGCCATCAGTGAGGGACCGACGTTTAGCACTGAAGCTTTCTTT

D: NA
V: TRBV27
J: TRBJ2-1
size: NA
CDR3: CASSFRGNEQFF
DNA: TGTGCCAGCAGTTTCCGGGGGAATGAGCAGTTCTTC

D: NA
V: TRBV7-3
J: TRBJ2-3
size: NA
CDR3: CASSLIARLARGVTDTQYF
DNA: TGTGCCAGCAGCTTAATTGCCAGACTGGCGAGGGGGGTCACAGATACGCAGTATTTT

D: TRBD2
V: TRBV19
J: TRBJ2-1
size: NA
CDR3: CASSDRIAGGYNEQFF
DNA: TGTGCCAGTAGTGACCGAATAGCGGGAGGTTACAATGAGCAGTTCTTC

D: TRBD2
V: TRBV19
J: TRBJ2-3
size: NA
CDR3: CASSKGLVDTQYF
DNA: TGTGCCAGTAGTAAGGGACTAGTTGATACGCAGTATTTT

D: NA
V: TRBV9
J: TRBJ2-7
size: NA
CDR3: CASSDPSVGEQYF
DNA: TGTGCCAGCAGCGATCCTAGCGTCGGCGAGCAGTACTTC

D: NA
V: TRBV5-1
J: TRBJ2-7
size: NA
CDR3: CASSPGHFSSYEQYF
DNA: TGCGCCAGCAGCCCGGGACATTTTTCCTCCTACGAGCAGTACTTC